This T cell receptor (beta chain) was observed in a study of tumor and adjacent non-tumor tissue in lung cancer. For this clonotype: A junction boundary mismatches the germline segment, possibly from a read error.

Per the germline V gene, CDR1 is SEHNR and CDR2 is FQNEAQ (reference sequence). The CDR3 has 13 residues. TCRbeta libraries were built with three rounds of nested PCR, modified from ARM-PCR. TCRdb fed the multiplex PCR reads into MiXCR, producing one record per CDR3 protein. Of over 35,000 distinct CDR3 sequences listed, approximately 61% are singletons. RNA was extracted from bulk tissue without any cell sorting. This non-tumor lung sample came from over 3 cm beyond the tumor edge. The sequence was collected from a man aged 50-60 years with non-small cell lung cancer. The chain recombines TRBV7-9 with TRBJ1-5, with TRBD1 matching 7 bases. The sample taken for sequencing was distant non-tumor lung tissue. CDR3 in amino acids: CASSRDSNRPQHF. In nucleotides, the CDR3 is TGTGCCAGCAGCCGGGACAGCAATCGGCCCCAGCATTTT.